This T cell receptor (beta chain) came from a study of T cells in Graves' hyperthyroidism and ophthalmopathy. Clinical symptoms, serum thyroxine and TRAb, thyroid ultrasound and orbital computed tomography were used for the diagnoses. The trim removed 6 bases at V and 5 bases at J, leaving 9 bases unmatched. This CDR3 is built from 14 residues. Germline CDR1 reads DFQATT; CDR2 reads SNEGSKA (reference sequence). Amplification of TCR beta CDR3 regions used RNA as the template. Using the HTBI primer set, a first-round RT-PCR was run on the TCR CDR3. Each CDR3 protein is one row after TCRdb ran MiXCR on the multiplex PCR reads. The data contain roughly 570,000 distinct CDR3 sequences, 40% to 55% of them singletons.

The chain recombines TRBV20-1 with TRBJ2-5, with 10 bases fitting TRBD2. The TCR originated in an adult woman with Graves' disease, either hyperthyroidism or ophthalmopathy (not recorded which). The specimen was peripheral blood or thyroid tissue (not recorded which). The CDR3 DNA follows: TGCAGTGCCCCCCTAGCGGGAGCTGCCGAGACCCAGTACTTC. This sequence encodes CSAPLAGAAETQYF.